This passage covers 7 T cell receptor beta chains from one sample sequenced in a study of CD8+CD57+ T cells in acquired aplastic anemia. TCR beta VDJ and CDR3 profiles were obtained from a genomic DNA template. TCRdb analysed the reads with MiXCR anew, one entry per CDR3 protein. The table includes about 210,000 distinct CDR3 sequences, about 59% detected once. Sequencing used sorted CD4+, CD8+, or CD8+CD57+ T cells (not recorded which) from PBMCs. The source is a human donor in good health.

As regards this clonotype: Sequence at one end of the junction differs from germline and may be a read error. The rearrangement joins TRBV5-1 to TRBJ1-1; D gene uncertain. The germline gives CDR1 SGHRS, CDR2 YFSETQ. The CDR3 sequence is 14 residues long. CDR3 amino acids: CASSEIQRNTEAFF. DNA of the CDR3: TGTGCCAGCAGTGAGATACAGCGGAACACTGAAGCTTTCTTT. Complete variable domain (other parts from reference TRBV5-1 and TRBJ1-1): KAGVTQTPRYLIKTRGQQVTLSCSPISGHRSVSWYQQTPGQGLQFLFEYFSETQRNKGNFPGRFSGRQFSNSRSEMNVSTLELGDSALYLCASSEIQRNTEAFFGQGTRLTVV.

This clonotype was seen only once. This sequence joins TRBV7-6 and TRBJ2-1; D is possibly TRBD1 or TRBD2 (5 bases each). The DNA end is more similar to TRBJ2-5, so the J call may be wrong. The germline CDR1 and CDR2 sequences are SGHVS and FNYEAQ. The length of the CDR3 is 15 residues. The chain's CDR3 is CASSLGGTLQETQYF. DNA for the CDR3: TGTGCCAGCAGCTTAGGGGGGACCTTACAAGAGACCCAGTACTTC.

The chain combines TRBV25-1 with TRBJ2-7, with 7 nucleotides matching TRBD1. V shed 7 bases, J shed 2 bases, and the junction held 14 bases outside the gene matches. From germline, CDR1 is MGHDK and CDR2 SYGVNS. The CDR3 length is 16 residues. Here the CDR3 reads CASTFTTGALAYEQYF. CDR3 coding DNA: TGTGCCAGCACCTTCACAACAGGGGCTCTGGCCTACGAGCAGTACTTC.

This chain joins TRBV5-1 and TRBJ2-4; 15 nucleotides agree with TRBD2. After removal of 0 bases from V and 8 bases from J, the junction contained 3 bases not matched to a gene. CDR1 and CDR2 (germline): SGHRS, YFSETQ. CDR3 length equals 16 residues. In DNA, the CDR3 is TGCGCCAGCAGCTTGGGGACTAGCGGGGGGGCAGACATTCAGTACTTC. It codes for CASSLGTSGGADIQYF. The whole variable domain, remainder taken from reference TRBV5-1 and TRBJ2-4, is KAGVTQTPRYLIKTRGQQVTLSCSPISGHRSVSWYQQTPGQGLQFLFEYFSETQRNKGNFPGRFSGRQFSNSRSEMNVSTLELGDSALYLCASSLGTSGGADIQYFGAGTRLSVL.

V and J are TRBV25-1 and TRBJ1-1; tentatively, D is TRBD1 (5 bases). V was shortened by 4 bases and J by 3 bases, with 12 bases between the two germline ends. This CDR3 is 14 amino acids long. Germline V gives CDR1 MGHDK, CDR2 SYGVNS. CDR3: CASSVGGSYTEAFF. CDR3 DNA: TGTGCCAGCAGTGTTGGGGGAAGCTACACTGAAGCTTTCTTT.

This clonotype has only one observation. The junction does not match germline at one end; this may be a read error. The chain carries TRBV10-3 and TRBJ2-3, with D hard to call. Germline V lookup: CDR1 ENHRY, CDR2 SYGVKD. The CDR3 contains 13 residues. CDR3 in DNA: TGTGCCAGCAGTTTAGGGTCAGTCAATACGCAGTATTTT. Protein: CASSLGSVNTQYF.

Comments on this clonotype: A much bigger clone sits one base away, suggesting this may be a read error. The chain joins TRBV6-4 to TRBJ2-2; 13 bases are a match to TRBD2. This CDR3 contains 15 residues. Per germline, CDR1 MRHNA and CDR2 SNTAGT. The CDR3 coding sequence is TGTGCCAGCCGTGGGACTAGCGGGGCCACCGTGGAGCTGTTTTTT. Translation gives CASRGTSGATVELFF.